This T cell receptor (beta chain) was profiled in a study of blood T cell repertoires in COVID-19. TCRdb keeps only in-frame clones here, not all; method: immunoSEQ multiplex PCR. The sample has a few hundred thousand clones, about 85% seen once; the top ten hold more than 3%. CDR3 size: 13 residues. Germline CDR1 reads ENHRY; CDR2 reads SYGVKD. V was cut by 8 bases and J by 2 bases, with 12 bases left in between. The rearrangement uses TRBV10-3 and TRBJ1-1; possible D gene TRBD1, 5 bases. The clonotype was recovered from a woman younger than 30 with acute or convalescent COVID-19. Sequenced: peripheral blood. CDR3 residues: CAIGIQGNTEAFF. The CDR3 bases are TGTGCCATCGGCATCCAGGGAAACACTGAAGCTTTCTTT.